Below, 12 T cell receptor beta chains from the same sample are listed, as sequenced in a study of cytomegalovirus exposure and HLA in healthy donors. The PCR used 60 Vbeta and 13 Jbeta primers. Clones were sequenced by immunoSEQ multiplex PCR, and TCRdb holds only the in-frame ones, with some missing. The sample shows approximately 130,000 clones, about 76% of them seen only once. What was sequenced was PBMCs. These receptor sequences come from a man between 18 and 35 years old in good health and CMV-seronegative.

J is TRBJ2-3 and V is TRBV6-4; D may be TRBD1 (6 bases). The CDR3 extends over 12 amino acids. Germline V CDR1 and CDR2: MRHNA, SNTAGT. V was trimmed by 6 bases and J by 11 bases, leaving 15 bases between them. The CDR3 protein is CASSTLGGLQYF. The CDR3 DNA reads as TGTGCCAGCAGCACACTAGGGGGTTTGCAGTATTTT.

The gene calls are TRBV5-4 and TRBJ1-2; possible D gene TRBD1, 5 bases. CDR1 and CDR2 (germline): SGHNT, YYREEE (reference sequence). The CDR3 is 13 residues long. V lost 0 bases, J lost 7 bases, and 10 bases lay in between. The CDR3 bases are TGTGCCAGCAGCTTGGTGACAGAGCCTGGCTACACCTTC. It translates to CASSLVTEPGYTF.

The V call is TRBV7-9, the J call TRBJ1-4, with D possibly TRBD1 on 5 matching bases. There are 14 residues in the CDR3. Trimming shortened V by 5 bases and J by 8 bases, and 15 bases separated the two germline ends. Germline values: CDR1 SEHNR, CDR2 FQNEAQ (reference sequence). CDR3 in DNA: TGTGCCAGCAGCCTGACAGAGGCGAAGGAAAAACTGTTTTTT. This translates into CASSLTEAKEKLFF.

The chain uses TRBV27 and TRBJ1-3; D is ambiguous. Trimming took off 5 bases at V and 0 bases at J, with 14 bases between the two ends. This CDR3 is 16 amino acids long. Germline CDR1 MNHEY, CDR2 SMNVEV (reference sequence). The CDR3 region is CASSREGGYSGNTIYF. The CDR3 DNA sequence: TGTGCCAGCAGTCGAGAGGGTGGATACTCTGGAAACACCATATATTTT.

This chain joins TRBV30 and TRBJ2-1; maybe TRBD2 (5 bases). Trimming stripped 0 bases from V and 7 bases from J, with 16 bases between. The V gene's germline CDR1 is GTSNPN and CDR2 SVGIG (reference sequence). CDR3 length: 15 residues. The CDR3 coding sequence is TGTGCCTGGAGTGTACGTATGGGCCCGGGGAATGAGCAGTTCTTC. It encodes CAWSVRMGPGNEQFF.

The V gene is TRBV27, the J gene TRBJ1-6, with 7 bases fitting TRBD1. The V gene end was trimmed by 5 bases and the J gene end by 7 bases; junction bases not matched to a gene: 11. The CDR3 covers 16 residues. Germline loops: CDR1 MNHEY, CDR2 SMNVEV (reference sequence). The CDR3 DNA reads as TGTGCCAGCAGTCCACGGACAGGCCGCGGGAATTCACCCCTCCACTTT. Residues: CASSPRTGRGNSPLHF.

The chain links TRBV4-3 to TRBJ2-1; 8 bases fit TRBD1. The trim removed 5 bases at V and 7 bases at J, leaving 7 bases unmatched. Germline V gene lookup returns CDR1 LGHNA and CDR2 YSLEER. The CDR3 is 14 amino acids. The CDR3 loop reads CASSFGQGRNEQFF. The CDR3 DNA reads TGCGCCAGCAGCTTTGGACAGGGTCGGAATGAGCAGTTCTTC.

The chain uses TRBV19 and TRBJ1-2, with D possibly TRBD1 on 6 matching bases. The CDR3 is 15 residues long. Germline CDR1 reads LNHDA; CDR2 reads SQIVND (reference sequence). V lost 6 bases, J lost 3 bases, and 17 bases lay in between. The CDR3 DNA reads TGTGCCAGTAGACTAAAGTATACAGGGCACTATGGCTACACCTTC. Its translation: CASRLKYTGHYGYTF.

In regard to this clone: Other DNA sequences in the same sample also yield this CDR3. This chain links TRBV27 with TRBJ1-2, with a possible D match to TRBD1 (5 bases). Germline-derived CDR1 and CDR2 are MNHEY and SMNVEV (reference sequence). The CDR3 spans 13 residues. The V end lost 2 bases, the J end lost 2 bases, and 6 bases lay between the germline ends. The CDR3 loop is CASSLGGNYGYTF. CDR3 nucleotides: TGTGCCAGCAGTTTAGGGGGGAACTATGGCTACACCTTC.

The V gene is TRBV27, the J gene TRBJ2-6, with 8 bases fitting TRBD1. V dropped 5 bases and J dropped 0; count of bases not matched to a gene: 6. Germline V gives CDR1 MNHEY, CDR2 SMNVEV (reference sequence). The CDR3 loop spans 17 amino acids. The DNA for the CDR3 is TGTGCCAGCAGTCCCGGGACAGGAATCTCTGGGGCCAACGTCCTGACTTTC. The encoded protein is CASSPGTGISGANVLTF.

The chain carries TRBV10-3 and TRBJ1-4, with 8 nucleotides matching TRBD1. Trimming at V came to 4 bases and at J to 6 bases, leaving 1 base not matched to a gene. CDR3 length equals 13 residues. Germline V gives CDR1 ENHRY, CDR2 SYGVKD. In DNA, the CDR3 is TGTGCCATCAGTGGGACAGGGTATGAAAAACTGTTTTTT. This encodes CAISGTGYEKLFF.

V gene TRBV5-1 combines with J gene TRBJ1-2, with 7 nucleotides matching TRBD1. This CDR3 has 14 residues. Trimming removed 1 base from V and 4 bases from J; junction bases left unmatched: 4. CDR1 and CDR2 from the germline V gene are SGHRS and YFSETQ. CDR3 sequence reads: CASSLSTGVYGYTF. The CDR3 nucleotides read TGCGCCAGCAGCTTGTCCACAGGGGTCTATGGCTACACCTTC. Based on the CDR3 plus reference TRBV5-1 and TRBJ1-2, the full variable domain is KAGVTQTPRYLIKTRGQQVTLSCSPISGHRSVSWYQQTPGQGLQFLFEYFSETQRNKGNFPGRFSGRQFSNSRSEMNVSTLELGDSALYLCASSLSTGVYGYTFGSGTRLTVV.